This T cell receptor (beta chain) was identified in a study of blood T cell repertoires in COVID-19. Study overall: Sites in the United States, Italy and Spain provided acute and convalescent COVID-19 samples. The analysed material was cDNA or gDNA that came from T cells, B-cell-depleted T cells, or PBMCs.

V shed 5 bases, J shed 4 bases, and the junction held 5 bases outside the gene matches. The CDR3 runs to 14 residues. Looked up from germline, CDR1 is SGHTA and CDR2 is FQGNSA. Original methodology: Quantification of nucleated cells was approximated via reference gene primer amplification. Data came from immunoSEQ multiplex PCR; TCRdb stores just in-frame clones and leaves some out. V and J calls and clone size follow that table, whereas D and trimming were derived from the DNA. Found here are roughly 60,000 clones, approximately 86% of them singletons; the top ten hold about 7.4%. The source material was peripheral blood. The chain uses TRBV7-2 and TRBJ1-2, with 9 bases matching TRBD1. This TCR came from a human donor with active COVID-19. The donor label of this sample is uncertain. The CDR3 region is CASSRDRAGYGYTF. The CDR3 DNA reads TGTGCCAGCAGCCGGGACAGGGCCGGCTATGGCTACACCTTC.